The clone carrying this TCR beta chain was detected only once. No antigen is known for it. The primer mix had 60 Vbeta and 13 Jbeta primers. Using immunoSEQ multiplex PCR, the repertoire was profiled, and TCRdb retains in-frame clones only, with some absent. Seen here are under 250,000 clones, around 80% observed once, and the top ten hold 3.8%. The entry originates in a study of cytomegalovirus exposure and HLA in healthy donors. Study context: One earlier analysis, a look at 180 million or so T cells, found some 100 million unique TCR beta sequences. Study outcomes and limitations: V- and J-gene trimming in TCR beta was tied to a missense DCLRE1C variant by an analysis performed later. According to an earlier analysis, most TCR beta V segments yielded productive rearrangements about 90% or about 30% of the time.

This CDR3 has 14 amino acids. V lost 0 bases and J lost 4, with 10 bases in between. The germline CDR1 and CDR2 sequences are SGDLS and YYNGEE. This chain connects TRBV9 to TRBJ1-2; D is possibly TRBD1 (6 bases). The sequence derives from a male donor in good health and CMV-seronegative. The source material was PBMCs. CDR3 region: CASSVDQGSYGYTF. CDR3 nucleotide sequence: TGTGCCAGCAGCGTAGATCAGGGGAGCTATGGCTACACCTTC. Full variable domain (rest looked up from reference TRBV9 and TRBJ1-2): DSGVTQTPKHLITATGQRVTLRCSPRSGDLSVYWYQQSLDQGLQFLIQYYNGEERAKGNILERFSAQQFPDLHSELNLSSLELGDSALYFCASSVDQGSYGYTFGSGTRLTVV.